These 20 T cell receptor beta chains originate from one sample sequenced in a study of cytomegalovirus exposure and HLA in healthy donors. The primer mix had 60 Vbeta and 13 Jbeta primers. The repertoire was sequenced with immunoSEQ multiplex PCR; TCRdb's copy has only in-frame clones and lacks some. The top ten clones hold roughly 3.5% of a sample with around 93,000 clones, around 82% of them seen once. Sequenced input: PBMCs. The receptors stem from a man aged 30-40 years in good health and CMV-seropositive.

This clone was counted a few times. The chain has TRBV5-1 and TRBJ2-2, with 10 bases lining up with TRBD1. The CDR3 spans 15 residues. With V trimmed by 4 bases and J by 4 bases, 4 bases remained unmatched. Germline V gives CDR1 SGHRS, CDR2 YFSETQ. The CDR3 DNA is TGCGCCAGCAGCCGGGGACAGGGGCCCACCGGGGAGCTGTTTTTT. It translates to CASSRGQGPTGELFF.

The chain joins TRBV27 to TRBJ2-2; possibly TRBD2 for D (5 bases). The CDR3 spans 12 residues. V was shortened by 6 bases and J by 5 bases, with 7 bases between the two germline ends. Germline CDR1 MNHEY, CDR2 SMNVEV (reference sequence). For the CDR3, the DNA is TGTGCCAGCAGGAGAGGGACCGGGGAGCTGTTTTTT. The encoded protein is CASRRGTGELFF.

V gene TRBV5-1 combines with J gene TRBJ2-2; 7 nucleotides agree with TRBD1. The CDR3 is 17 residues long. V dropped 2 bases and J dropped 1; count of bases not matched to a gene: 8. Germline CDR1 is SGHRS and CDR2 is YFSETQ. Written as DNA, the CDR3 is TGCGCCAGCAGCTTCTGGACAGGAAACGTGAACACCGGGGAGCTGTTTTTT. The encoded protein is CASSFWTGNVNTGELFF.

This clone was recorded once. The chain is built from TRBV7-9 and TRBJ2-7; 7 nucleotides line up with TRBD1. V trimming: 3 bases; J trimming: 4 bases; junction bases outside the gene matches: 9. There are 15 residues in the CDR3. Germline V CDR1 and CDR2: SEHNR, FQNEAQ (reference sequence). CDR3 DNA sequence: TGTGCCAGCAGCTTCCTAGGGGGCACGGAGTACGAGCAGTACTTC. Translation: CASSFLGGTEYEQYF. The full variable domain, completed using reference TRBV7-9 and TRBJ2-7, is DTGVSQNPRHKITKRGQNVTFRCDPISEHNRLYWYRQTLGQGPEFLTYFQNEAQLEKSRLLSDRFSAERPKGSFSTLEIQRTEQGDSAMYLCASSFLGGTEYEQYFGPGTRLTVT.

The chain links TRBV2 to TRBJ1-1, with no clear D. Germline CDR1 SNHLY, CDR2 FYNNEI. The CDR3 contains 14 residues. V gave up 4 bases and J gave up 9 bases, with 18 bases separating them. The CDR3 is CASSVGAEGSQAFF. CDR3 nucleotides: TGTGCCAGCAGTGTCGGAGCGGAGGGTTCTCAAGCTTTCTTT.

The V gene is TRBV2, the J gene TRBJ2-7, with D unresolved. CDR3 length: 10 residues. The V gene lost 5 bases and the J gene lost 4 bases, with 3 bases spanning the gap. Germline lookup yields CDR1 SNHLY and CDR2 FYNNEI. CDR3 DNA: TGTGCCAGCAGTCAGTACGAGCAGTACTTC. Its translation is CASSQYEQYF.

The V and J genes are TRBV4-3 and TRBJ1-4; tentative D call: TRBD1 (5 bases). CDR1 and CDR2 from the germline V gene are LGHNA and YSLEER. CDR3 size: 14 residues. V lost 3 bases to trimming and J lost 6 bases, with 11 bases between them. CDR3 bases: TGCGCCAGCAGCCAGTCAGGGCTGGATGAAAAACTGTTTTTT. Protein product: CASSQSGLDEKLFF.

This chain connects TRBV7-2 to TRBJ2-1; perhaps TRBD2 as D (6 bases). The V end lost 0 bases, the J end lost 3 bases, and 9 bases lay between the germline ends. This CDR3 is 15 amino acids long. CDR1 is SGHTA and CDR2 is FQGNSA in the germline V gene. CDR3 residues: CASSLARGIYNEQFF. The CDR3 DNA reads as TGTGCCAGCAGCTTAGCTCGCGGGATCTACAATGAGCAGTTCTTC.

The J gene is TRBJ1-1, the V gene TRBV11-3, with 10 nucleotides matching TRBD1. The CDR3 contains 15 residues. CDR1 is SGHNT, CDR2 YENEEA, per germline. Losses at the gene ends were 5 bases for V and 4 bases for J; bases not matched to a gene: 7. As DNA, the CDR3 is TGTGCCAGCAGCACGGGACAGGGGCCTAGCACTGAAGCTTTCTTT. Translating it yields CASSTGQGPSTEAFF.

The gene calls are TRBV11-2 and TRBJ1-4, with D perhaps TRBD1 (6 bases). V was pared by 5 bases and J by 10 bases, with 8 bases between. The CDR3 consists of 11 residues. Looked up from germline, CDR1 is SGHAT and CDR2 is FQNNGV. As DNA, the CDR3 is TGTGCCAGCAGCCCAGGGGTAAAACTGTTTTTT. Translated: CASSPGVKLFF.

This clone showed up just once. The chain is built from TRBV29-1 and TRBJ1-2, with D perhaps TRBD1 (6 bases). CDR3 length: 13 amino acids. V dropped 6 bases and J dropped 3 bases, with 14 bases sitting between them. CDR1 and CDR2 (germline): SQVTM, ANQGSEA. The CDR3 DNA follows: TGCAGCGTAGCCGACAGGCCGGACTATGGCTACACCTTC. Translating gives CSVADRPDYGYTF.

The V and J genes are TRBV2 and TRBJ2-7, with D tentatively TRBD1 (6 bases). V was trimmed by 10 bases and J by 2 bases, leaving 18 bases between them. The germline gives CDR1 SNHLY, CDR2 FYNNEI. The CDR3 loop spans 14 amino acids. The CDR3 sequence: CAISPPGQTYEQYF. CDR3 DNA: TGTGCCATCTCTCCTCCGGGACAAACCTACGAGCAGTACTTC.

The chain uses TRBV14 and TRBJ1-5; D not certain. V lost 4 bases to trimming and J lost 9 bases, with 13 bases between them. The CDR3 has 13 amino acids. Germline CDR1 reads SGHDN; CDR2 reads FVKESK. The CDR3 spells CASSPSRMAPQHF. CDR3 in DNA: TGTGCCAGCAGCCCTAGTCGTATGGCGCCCCAGCATTTT.

The rearrangement links TRBV7-2 to TRBJ1-5; D unresolved. This CDR3 region has 15 residues. Germline V gives CDR1 SGHTA, CDR2 FQGNSA. The ends were cut back, 5 bases at V and 5 bases at J, with 16 bases in the middle. The CDR3 protein is CASSTEGRTDQPQHF. The CDR3 DNA reads TGTGCCAGCAGCACAGAGGGCAGGACGGATCAGCCCCAGCATTTT. The whole variable domain, filled in from reference TRBV7-2 and TRBJ1-5, reads GAGVSQSPSNKVTEKGKDVELRCDPISGHTALYWYRQSLGQGLEFLIYFQGNSAPDKSGLPSDRFSAERTGGSVSTLTIQRTQQEDSAVYLCASSTEGRTDQPQHFGDGTRLSIL.

The chain employs TRBV28 and TRBJ1-5, with 7 positions matching TRBD1. This CDR3 is 14 amino acids long. V lost 4 bases, J lost 4 bases, and 4 bases stayed unmatched. Germline V gene data show CDR1 as MDHEN and CDR2 as SYDVKM. CDR3 DNA: TGTGCCAGCAGTTCGGGACAGATAAATCAGCCCCAGCATTTT. It codes for CASSSGQINQPQHF.

The rearrangement uses TRBV28 and TRBJ1-5; perhaps TRBD1 as D (6 bases). The CDR3 is 14 residues long. CDR1 is MDHEN, CDR2 SYDVKM, per germline. The germline V and J ends were trimmed by 3 bases and 4 bases, with 10 bases remaining between them. CDR3 sequence (DNA): TGTGCCAGCAGTTTTCTAAGGGGGAATCAGCCCCAGCATTTT. It is translated as CASSFLRGNQPQHF. Full variable domain (remainder filled in from reference TRBV28 and TRBJ1-5): DVKVTQSSRYLVKRTGEKVFLECVQDMDHENMFWYRQDPGLGLRLIYFSYDVKMKEKGDIPEGYSVSREKKERFSLILESASTNQTSMYLCASSFLRGNQPQHFGDGTRLSIL.

The CDR3 reads CASSPNGWAGNTNTEAFF. CDR3 coding DNA: TGTGCCAGTAGTCCCAATGGGTGGGCAGGAAATACGAACACTGAAGCTTTCTTT. This sequence joins TRBV19 and TRBJ1-1; no reliable D call. Trimming removed 5 bases at V and 1 base at J, with 23 bases between. Germline CDR1 and CDR2: LNHDA and SQIVND (reference sequence). This CDR3 has 18 residues.

The chain is built from TRBV6-6 and TRBJ2-5; 10 nucleotides line up with TRBD2. The V and J ends lost 6 bases and 0 bases, in that order; junction bases with no gene match: 7. The CDR3 consists of 16 residues. Germline CDR1 MNHNY, CDR2 SVGAGI (reference sequence). The CDR3 region is CASSPKLAGNQETQYF. In nucleotides, the CDR3 is TGTGCCAGCAGCCCAAAACTAGCGGGAAACCAAGAGACCCAGTACTTC.

The chain carries TRBV6-6 and TRBJ1-6; TRBD1 aligns across 9 bases. CDR1 and CDR2 from the germline V gene are MNHNY and SVGAGI (reference sequence). With 6 bases clipped from V and 6 bases from J, the junction kept 3 bases outside the gene matches. The CDR3 spans 14 residues. The DNA for the CDR3 is TGTGCCAGCAGACTACAGGGGGCTAATTCACCCCTCCACTTT. Its translation is CASRLQGANSPLHF.

The chain couples TRBV28 to TRBJ2-1, with 7 bases that match TRBD1. CDR3 length equals 15 residues. Per germline, CDR1 MDHEN and CDR2 SYDVKM. V shed 6 bases and J 4 bases; nucleotides not matched to a gene: 9. CDR3 in amino acids: CASRSSGTVYNEQFF. DNA of the CDR3: TGTGCCAGCAGATCCTCCGGGACAGTTTACAATGAGCAGTTCTTC.